A single TCR beta chain is shown here with its context. Antigen specificity is unknown. This CDR3 is 15 amino acids long. Looked up from germline, CDR1 is SGHRS and CDR2 is YFSETQ. Trimming left V 4 bases short and J 3 bases short, with 17 bases between. The sample belongs to a study of shared clonotypes between healthy human individuals. The protocol was immunoSEQ multiplex PCR, while the TCRdb copy is restricted to in-frame clones and leaves out a portion. This table has roughly 2 million clones, 85% to 95% appearing once. Study outcomes and limitations: The study generally estimated greater richness for naive than memory subsets.

This TCR was recovered from a young man in good health. Sequencing was performed on naive CD4+ T cells sorted from blood. Regarding subset: CD45RA+ positively selected. The chain joins TRBV5-1 to TRBJ2-7, with D possibly called TRBD1 or TRBD2 (7 bases each). CDR3 region: CASSPNPGGGYEQYF. The CDR3 DNA is TGCGCCAGCAGCCCCAACCCAGGGGGGGGCTACGAGCAGTACTTC.